These 19 T cell receptor beta chains were sequenced from one sample in a study of breast tumors, draining lymph nodes, adjacent tissues. TCRdb re-called the multiplex PCR reads with MiXCR, one entry per CDR3 protein. In the table there are approximately 300,000 distinct CDR3 sequences, more than 30% of which are singletons. Samples came from axillary lymph nodes draining the breast cancer. The sequencing sample was made of axillary lymph node tissue. These receptors all stem from a female donor with breast cancer. Some clones in this sample may be carry-over from other donors' samples.

On this clonotype: Given a much more abundant clone one base away, this may be a read error. The chain combines TRBV6-5 with TRBJ2-5; 7 bases map to TRBD2. Germline trimming cut 5 bases from V and 7 bases from J; bases unmatched to any gene: 10. This CDR3 has 14 amino acids. Germline V CDR1 and CDR2: MNHEY, SVGAGI. CDR3 sequence: CASSDGGTGGTQYF. CDR3 sequence (DNA): TGTGCCAGCAGTGACGGGGGGACGGGAGGGACCCAGTACTTC.

This clonotype showed up many times. The rearrangement joins TRBV20-1 to TRBJ2-7; D not certain. Trimming pared 6 bases from V and 6 bases from J, leaving 15 bases between. The CDR3 is 12 amino acids. The germline CDR1 and CDR2 sequences are DFQATT and SNEGSKA (reference sequence). The CDR3 is CSAPTSAGEQYF. The CDR3 DNA reads as TGCAGTGCACCTACCTCGGCCGGCGAGCAGTACTTC.

This clonotype was seen repeatedly, ten times or more. The chain recombines TRBV5-1 with TRBJ2-1, with 8 bases that match TRBD2. This CDR3 has 15 residues. With 7 bases clipped from V and 5 bases from J, the junction kept 11 bases outside the gene matches. Germline V lookup: CDR1 SGHRS, CDR2 YFSETQ. The CDR3 DNA reads as TGCGCCAGCCAAGCCCTACGTAGCGGGAACAATGAGCAGTTCTTC. It yields the protein CASQALRSGNNEQFF.

In regard to this clonotype: Being one base from a much bigger clone, this may be a read error. The rearrangement uses TRBV19 and TRBJ2-1, with D possibly being TRBD2 (6 bases). The V end lost 4 bases, the J end lost 9 bases, and 25 bases lay between the germline ends. CDR1 and CDR2 (germline): LNHDA, SQIVND (reference sequence). This CDR3 is 17 amino acids long. CDR3 sequence (DNA): TGTGCCAGTAGTAGCCGACTAGTCAAACGACTAAACAGTGAGCAGTTCTTC. Its translation is CASSSRLVKRLNSEQFF.

This clonotype was seen only a few times. V is TRBV10-2 and J is TRBJ1-1; D might be TRBD1 (5 bases). The V gene's germline CDR1 is WSHSY and CDR2 SAAADI. V lost 8 bases to trimming and J lost 8 bases, with 15 bases between them. The CDR3 is made up of 12 amino acids. CDR3 loop: CASAIRVPEAFF. CDR3 coding DNA: TGCGCCAGCGCAATCAGGGTACCAGAAGCTTTCTTT.

With regard to this clonotype: Since a much larger clone is just one base distant, this may be a read error. The chain carries TRBV20-1 and TRBJ2-7; D may be TRBD2 (5 bases). The CDR3 contains 16 residues. Germline V lookup: CDR1 DFQATT, CDR2 SNEGSKA (reference sequence). The CDR3 sequence: CSAGDPQTSLTYEQYF. The CDR3 DNA is TGCAGTGCTGGAGATCCACAAACTAGTCTAACCTACGAGCAGTACTTC.

The table lists this clonotype with many counts. The chain combines TRBV4-1 with TRBJ2-2; D is unclear. CDR1 is MGHRA and CDR2 is YSYEKL in the germline V gene. The CDR3 has 16 amino acids. V lost 2 bases and J lost 7, with 17 bases in between. The CDR3 reads CASSQLDLGFSGELFF. CDR3 nucleotide sequence: TGCGCCAGCAGCCAACTTGACCTGGGTTTCAGCGGGGAGCTGTTTTTT.

This clonotype appeared a few times. A much larger clone differs by one base, so this may be a read error. The chain combines TRBV11-2 with TRBJ2-5; D may be TRBD2 (5 bases). CDR3 size: 11 residues. From germline, CDR1 is SGHAT and CDR2 FQNNGV. In DNA form, the CDR3 reads TGTGCCAGCAGCTTGTGGGAGACCCCGTACTTC. It specifies CASSLWETPYF.

In regard to this clonotype: Its ends do not fully match the called genes, so a read error is possible. The chain links TRBV19 to TRBJ1-3, with D possibly TRBD1 on 5 matching bases. The CDR3 totals 15 residues. CDR1 and CDR2 (germline): LNHDA, SQIVND (reference sequence). CDR3 protein: CASSISQDPGNTTYF. In nucleotides, the CDR3 is TGTGCCAGTAGTATCTCACAGGACCCGGGAAACACCACATATTTT.

This clonotype occurred many times. The CDR3 sequence is CASSPGTGGNTGELFF. The CDR3, as DNA: TGTGCCAGCAGCCCCGGGACAGGGGGTAACACCGGGGAGCTGTTTTTT. The V gene is TRBV9, the J gene TRBJ2-2; 11 bases agree with TRBD1. The germline CDR1 and CDR2 sequences are SGDLS and YYNGEE. CDR3 length: 16 residues. With V trimmed by 4 bases and J by 2 bases, 4 bases remained unmatched. Combining the CDR3 with reference TRBV9 and TRBJ2-2 gives the whole variable domain DSGVTQTPKHLITATGQRVTLRCSPRSGDLSVYWYQQSLDQGLQFLIQYYNGEERAKGNILERFSAQQFPDLHSELNLSSLELGDSALYFCASSPGTGGNTGELFFGEGSRLTVL.

V gene TRBV30 combines with J gene TRBJ2-5, with 7 bases matching TRBD2. The trim removed 1 base at V and 5 bases at J, leaving 4 bases unmatched. Germline lookup yields CDR1 GTSNPN and CDR2 SVGIG (reference sequence). This CDR3 is built from 13 residues. The CDR3 region has the DNA TGTGCCTGGAGTGGAGGGCGGGGGGAGACCCAGTACTTC. Amino acid sequence: CAWSGGRGETQYF. Full variable domain (rest looked up from reference TRBV30 and TRBJ2-5): SQTIHQWPATLVQPVGSPLSLECTVEGTSNPNLYWYRQAAGRGLQLLFYSVGIGQISSEVPQNLSASRPQDRQFILSSKKLLLSDSGFYLCAWSGGRGETQYFGPGTRLLVL.

As to this clonotype: With a much larger clone just one base away, this may be a read error. CDR3 protein: CASSPRGLTEQFF. As DNA, the CDR3 is TGTGCCAGCAGCCCGAGGGGCCTCACTGAGCAGTTCTTC. J is TRBJ2-1 and V is TRBV11-3; D tentatively fits TRBD1 or TRBD2 (5 bases each). The CDR3 length is 13 residues. Trimming removed 5 bases at V and 9 bases at J, with 14 bases between. Germline lookup yields CDR1 SGHNT and CDR2 YENEEA.

This clonotype was picked up many times. The chain recombines TRBV29-1 with TRBJ2-1; 9 nucleotides match TRBD2. The CDR3 is made up of 14 amino acids. Unmatched junction bases numbered 7, after V lost 5 bases and J lost 5 bases. In germline, CDR1 is SQVTM, CDR2 ANQGSEA. CDR3 coding DNA: TGCAGCGTTTCGTCACTAGCGGGCAACAATGAGCAGTTCTTC. Protein: CSVSSLAGNNEQFF.

This clonotype was observed at least ten times. The chain has TRBV6-1 and TRBJ2-3; the match to TRBD1 covers 7 bases. The CDR3 loop spans 12 amino acids. Trimming cost V 9 bases and J 0 bases; bases outside gene matches: 0. Germline assignment: CDR1 MNHNS and CDR2 SASEGT. The CDR3 region is CARGQSTDTQYF. As DNA, the CDR3 is TGTGCCAGGGGACAGAGCACAGATACGCAGTATTTT.

About this clonotype itself: Given a much more abundant clone one base away, this may be a read error. This CDR3 fails to terminate in the conserved phenylalanine or tryptophan, so it likely reflects a read error. The J gene is TRBJ2-1, the V gene TRBV19; D unclear. Germline assignment: CDR1 LNHDA and CDR2 SQIVND (reference sequence). V was trimmed by 6 bases and J by 0 bases, leaving 15 bases between them. The CDR3 is 16 amino acids. DNA for the CDR3: TGTGCCAGTAGCTACCGTAGCCAAAGCTCCTACAATGAGCAGTTCCTC. Its protein product is CASSYRSQSSYNEQFL.

The chain links TRBV2 to TRBJ1-5, with D possibly being TRBD1 (6 bases). The germline V gene encodes CDR1 SNHLY and CDR2 FYNNEI. Trimming took off 8 bases at V and 11 bases at J, with 25 bases between the two ends. The CDR3 spans 15 residues. The CDR3 nucleotides are TGTGCCAGCGAGGGGGGAGGAGCCTTGGAAGAGACCCAGCATTTT. This gives the protein CASEGGGALEETQHF.

This clonotype was detected ten times or more. This chain links TRBV2 with TRBJ2-2; 7 bases agree with TRBD1. The germline V gene has CDR1 SNHLY and CDR2 FYNNEI. CDR3 length equals 15 residues. V lost 4 bases and J lost 4; bases outside the gene matches: 6. CDR3 bases: TGTGCCAGCAGTGTACTTACAGGGGTCACCGGGGAGCTGTTTTTT. Protein sequence: CASSVLTGVTGELFF.

The gene calls are TRBV30 and TRBJ2-1; no reliable D call. V was shortened by 1 base and J by 6 bases, with 7 bases between the two germline ends. The CDR3 has 12 amino acids. Germline CDR1 reads GTSNPN; CDR2 reads SVGIG (reference sequence). The CDR3 bases are TGTGCCTGGAGTGGAGCTTTCAATGAGCAGTTCTTC. Amino acid sequence: CAWSGAFNEQFF.

V and J are TRBV20-1 and TRBJ2-5, with 8 bases identical to TRBD2. This CDR3 spans 12 amino acids. V lost 5 bases, J lost 5 bases, and 4 bases stayed unmatched. Germline loops: CDR1 DFQATT, CDR2 SNEGSKA (reference sequence). CDR3 coding DNA: TGCAGTGCTCCGGGAGGGGGTGAGACCCAGTACTTC. Encoded protein: CSAPGGGETQYF.